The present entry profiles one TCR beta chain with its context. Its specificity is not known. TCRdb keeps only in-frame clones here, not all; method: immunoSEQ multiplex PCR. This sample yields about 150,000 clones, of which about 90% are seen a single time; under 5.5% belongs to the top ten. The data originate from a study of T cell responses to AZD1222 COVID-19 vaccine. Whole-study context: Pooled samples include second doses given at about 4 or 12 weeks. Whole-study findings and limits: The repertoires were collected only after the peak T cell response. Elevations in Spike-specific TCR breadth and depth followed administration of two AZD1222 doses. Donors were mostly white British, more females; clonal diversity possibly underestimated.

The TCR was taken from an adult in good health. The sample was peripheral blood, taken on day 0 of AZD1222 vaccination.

The CDR3 protein is CAWSVGGLQPQHF. The CDR3, as DNA: TGTGCCTGGAGTGTTGGAGGGCTACAGCCCCAGCATTTT. The chain carries TRBV30 and TRBJ1-5, with D hard to call. V was cut by 0 bases and J by 7 bases, with 10 bases left in between. Germline assignment: CDR1 GTSNPN and CDR2 SVGIG (reference sequence). This CDR3 comprises 13 residues.